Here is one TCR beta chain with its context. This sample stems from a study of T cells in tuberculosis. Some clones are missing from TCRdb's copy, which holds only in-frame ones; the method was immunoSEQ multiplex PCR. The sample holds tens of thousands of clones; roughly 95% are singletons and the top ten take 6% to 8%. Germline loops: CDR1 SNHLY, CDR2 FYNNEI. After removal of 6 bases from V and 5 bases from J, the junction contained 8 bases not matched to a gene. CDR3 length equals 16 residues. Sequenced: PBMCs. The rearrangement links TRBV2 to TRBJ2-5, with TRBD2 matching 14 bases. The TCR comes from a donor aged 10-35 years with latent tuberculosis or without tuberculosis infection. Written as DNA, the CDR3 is TGTGCCAGCAGCGCGCGGACTAGCGGGAGGCGGGAGACCCAGTACTTC. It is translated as CASSARTSGRRETQYF.